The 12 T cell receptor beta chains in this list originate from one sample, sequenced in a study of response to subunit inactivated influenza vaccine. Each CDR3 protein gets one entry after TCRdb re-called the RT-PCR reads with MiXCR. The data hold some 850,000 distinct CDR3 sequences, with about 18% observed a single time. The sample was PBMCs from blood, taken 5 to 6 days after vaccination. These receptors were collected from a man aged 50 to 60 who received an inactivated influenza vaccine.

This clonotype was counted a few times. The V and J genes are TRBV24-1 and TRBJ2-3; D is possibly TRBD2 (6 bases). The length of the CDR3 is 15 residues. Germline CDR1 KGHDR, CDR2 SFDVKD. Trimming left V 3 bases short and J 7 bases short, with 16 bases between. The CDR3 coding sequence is TGTGCCACCAGTGATCGGCAGACTAGTTTGAATACGCAGTATTTT. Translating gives CATSDRQTSLNTQYF.

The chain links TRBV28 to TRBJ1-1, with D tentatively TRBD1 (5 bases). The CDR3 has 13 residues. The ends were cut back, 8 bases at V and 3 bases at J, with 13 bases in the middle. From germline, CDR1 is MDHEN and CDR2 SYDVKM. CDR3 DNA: TGTGCCAGCCCCCACAGGTCCCACACTGAAGCTTTCTTT. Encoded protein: CASPHRSHTEAFF.

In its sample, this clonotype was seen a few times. In DNA form, the CDR3 reads TGTGCCAGCAGCGTCGGGGCTCGGGATGAGCAGTTCTTC. It encodes CASSVGARDEQFF. The chain has TRBV7-3 and TRBJ2-1, with D perhaps given as TRBD1 or TRBD2 (5 bases each). The CDR3 is 13 residues long. The germline CDR1 and CDR2 sequences are SGHTA and FQGTGA. Trimming pared 5 bases from V and 8 bases from J, leaving 13 bases between.

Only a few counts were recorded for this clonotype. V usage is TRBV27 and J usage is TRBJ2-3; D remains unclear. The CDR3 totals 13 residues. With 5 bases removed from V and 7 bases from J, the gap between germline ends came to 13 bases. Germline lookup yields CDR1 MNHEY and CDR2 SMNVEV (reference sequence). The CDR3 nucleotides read TGTGCCAGCAGTCCCCTCCCGATGAATACGCAGTATTTT. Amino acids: CASSPLPMNTQYF.

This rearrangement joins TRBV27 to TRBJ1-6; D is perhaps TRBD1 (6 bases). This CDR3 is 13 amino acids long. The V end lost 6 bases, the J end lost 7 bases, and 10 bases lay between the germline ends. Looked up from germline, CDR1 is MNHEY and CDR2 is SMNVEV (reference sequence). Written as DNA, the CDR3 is TGTGCCAGCAGGTGGCAGGGGAATTCACCCCTCCACTTT. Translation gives CASRWQGNSPLHF.

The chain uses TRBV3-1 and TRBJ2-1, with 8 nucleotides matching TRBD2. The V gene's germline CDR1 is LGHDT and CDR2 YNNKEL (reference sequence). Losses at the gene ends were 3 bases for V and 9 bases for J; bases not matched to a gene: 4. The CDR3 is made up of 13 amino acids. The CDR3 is CASSQYRGGEQFF. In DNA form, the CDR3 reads TGTGCCAGCAGCCAGTACCGGGGGGGTGAGCAGTTCTTC.

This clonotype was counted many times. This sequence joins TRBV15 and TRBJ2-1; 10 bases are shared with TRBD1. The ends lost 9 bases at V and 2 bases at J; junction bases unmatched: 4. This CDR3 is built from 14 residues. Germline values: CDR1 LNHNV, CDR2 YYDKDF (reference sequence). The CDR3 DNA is TGTGCCACTGGACAGGGGGGGACCTACAATGAGCAGTTCTTC. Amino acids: CATGQGGTYNEQFF.

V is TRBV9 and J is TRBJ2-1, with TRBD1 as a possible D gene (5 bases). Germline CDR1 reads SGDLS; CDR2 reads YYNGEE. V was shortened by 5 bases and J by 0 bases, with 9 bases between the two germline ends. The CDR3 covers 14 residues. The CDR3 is CASSEGDSYNEQFF. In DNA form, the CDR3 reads TGTGCCAGCAGTGAAGGGGACTCCTACAATGAGCAGTTCTTC.

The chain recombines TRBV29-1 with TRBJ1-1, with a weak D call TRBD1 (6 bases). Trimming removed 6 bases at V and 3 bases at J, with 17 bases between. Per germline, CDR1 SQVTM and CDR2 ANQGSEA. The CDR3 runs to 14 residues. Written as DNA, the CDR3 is TGCAGCGTCGCAACAACGTACAGGGACACTGAAGCTTTCTTT. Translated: CSVATTYRDTEAFF.

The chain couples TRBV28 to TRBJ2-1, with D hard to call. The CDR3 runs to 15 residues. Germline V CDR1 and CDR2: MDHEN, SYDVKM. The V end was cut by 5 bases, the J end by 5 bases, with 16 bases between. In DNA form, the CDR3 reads TGTGCCAGCAGTCCCAGTCAGGACCGCAACAATGAGCAGTTCTTC. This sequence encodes CASSPSQDRNNEQFF.

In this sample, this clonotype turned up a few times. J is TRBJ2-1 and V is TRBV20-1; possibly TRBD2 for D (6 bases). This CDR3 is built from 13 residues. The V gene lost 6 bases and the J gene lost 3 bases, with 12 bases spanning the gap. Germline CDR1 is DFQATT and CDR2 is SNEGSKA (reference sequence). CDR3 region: CSAWKTSYNEQFF. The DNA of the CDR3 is TGCAGTGCGTGGAAGACTAGCTACAATGAGCAGTTCTTC.

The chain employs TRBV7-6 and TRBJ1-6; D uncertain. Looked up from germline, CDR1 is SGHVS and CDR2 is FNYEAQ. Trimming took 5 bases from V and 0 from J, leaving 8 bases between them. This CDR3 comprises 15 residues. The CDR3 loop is CASSLSSSYNSPLHF. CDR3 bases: TGTGCCAGCAGCCTCTCGAGCTCCTATAATTCACCCCTCCACTTT.